This T cell receptor beta chain was documented in a study of blood T cells in healthy people across ages. Overall study results and limits: It was held that the diversity estimates obtained from one million T cells were underestimates. In long-lived donors, naive CD4+ cell counts and diversity exceeded those of aged donors.

To note about this clonotype: Its antigen is not identified.

Trimming took 5 bases from V and 3 from J, leaving 14 bases between them. From germline, CDR1 is SGHTA and CDR2 FQGNSA. This CDR3 is built from 15 residues. The second PCR ran roughly 6 to 11 cycles with a sample-barcoded 5' primer and J-beta primers. Each CDR3 protein is one row after TCRdb ran MiXCR on the 5' RACE reads. The sample records 1.5 million to 2 million distinct CDR3 sequences, around 48% being singletons. Sequencing input: blood. The chain employs TRBV7-2 and TRBJ2-1, with D tentatively TRBD1 or TRBD2 (5 bases each). The sequence was obtained from a woman between 35 and 50 years old in good health. The CDR3 DNA is TGTGCCAGCAGCACCCAGGGACCGAGCTACAATGAGCAGTTCTTC. Translating it yields CASSTQGPSYNEQFF.